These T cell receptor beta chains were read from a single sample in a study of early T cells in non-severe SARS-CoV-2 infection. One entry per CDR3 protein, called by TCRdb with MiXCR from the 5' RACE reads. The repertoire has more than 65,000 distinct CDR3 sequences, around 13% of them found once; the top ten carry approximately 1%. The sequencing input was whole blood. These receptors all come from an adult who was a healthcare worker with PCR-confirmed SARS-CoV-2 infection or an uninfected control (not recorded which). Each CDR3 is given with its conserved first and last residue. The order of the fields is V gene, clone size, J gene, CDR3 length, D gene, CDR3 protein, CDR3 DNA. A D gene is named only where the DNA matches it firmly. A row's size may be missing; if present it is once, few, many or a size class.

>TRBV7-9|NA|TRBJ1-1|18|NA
CASSSPPNREWRNTEAFF
TGTGCCAGCAGCTCACCACCTAACAGGGAGTGGAGGAACACTGAAGCTTTCTTT
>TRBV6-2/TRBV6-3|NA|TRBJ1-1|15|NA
CASSPGLPGNTEAFF
TGTGCCAGCAGCCCCGGACTCCCCGGGAACACTGAAGCTTTCTTT
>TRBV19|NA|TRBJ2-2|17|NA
CASSRLTASEHTGELFF
TGTGCCAGTAGTCGCCTGACCGCTAGCGAGCACACCGGGGAGCTGTTTTTT
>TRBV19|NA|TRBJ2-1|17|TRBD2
CASSSWAGGSPYNEQFF
TGTGCCAGTAGTTCCTGGGCGGGAGGGAGCCCCTACAATGAGCAGTTCTTC
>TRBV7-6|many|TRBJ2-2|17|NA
CASSRRVVRTNTGELFF
TGTGCCAGCAGTCGAAGAGTGGTTAGAACAAACACCGGGGAGCTGTTTTTT
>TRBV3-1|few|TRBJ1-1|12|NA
CASSPDDREAFF
TGTGCCAGCAGCCCAGATGACAGAGAAGCTTTCTTT
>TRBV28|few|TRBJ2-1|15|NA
CASNGGRSSYNEQFF
TGTGCCAGCAATGGAGGCCGAAGCTCCTACAATGAGCAGTTCTTC
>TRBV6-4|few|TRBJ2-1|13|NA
CASSADYPNEQFF
TGTGCCAGCAGTGCCGACTATCCTAATGAGCAGTTCTTC
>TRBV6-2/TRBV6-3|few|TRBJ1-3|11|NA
CASTSGNTIYF
TGTGCCAGCACCTCTGGAAACACCATATATTTT
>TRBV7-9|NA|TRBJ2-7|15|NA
CASSFVYGLSYEQYF
TGTGCCAGCAGCTTCGTATATGGGCTCTCCTACGAGCAGTACTTC
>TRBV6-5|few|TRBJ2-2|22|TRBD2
CASSPNVPGLAGGGPRTGELFF
TGTGCCAGCAGTCCTAACGTCCCGGGACTAGCGGGAGGCGGCCCGCGGACCGGGGAGCTGTTTTTT
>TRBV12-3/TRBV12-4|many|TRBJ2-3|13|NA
CASSLPATDTQYF
TGTGCCAGCAGTTTGCCGGCGACAGATACGCAGTATTTT
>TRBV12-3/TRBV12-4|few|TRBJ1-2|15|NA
CASSLARGGNYGYTF
TGTGCCAGCAGTTTAGCGCGGGGGGGAAACTATGGCTACACCTTC
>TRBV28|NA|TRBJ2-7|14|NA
CASSFSGATYEQYF
TGTGCCAGCAGTTTCAGCGGAGCCACCTACGAGCAGTACTTC
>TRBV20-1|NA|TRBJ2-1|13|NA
CSAATGTHNEQFF
TGCAGTGCTGCCACCGGGACACACAATGAGCAGTTCTTC
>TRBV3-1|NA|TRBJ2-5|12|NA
CASSPWQETQYF
TGTGCCAGCAGCCCCTGGCAAGAGACCCAGTACTTC
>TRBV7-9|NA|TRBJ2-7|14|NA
CASSVGTPTYEQYF
TGTGCCAGCAGCGTGGGGACACCGACTTACGAGCAGTACTTC
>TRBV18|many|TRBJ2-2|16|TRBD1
CASSPDRGRNTGELFF
TGTGCCAGCTCACCGGACAGGGGGCGAAACACCGGGGAGCTGTTTTTT
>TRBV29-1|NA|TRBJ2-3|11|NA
CSVERTDTQYF
TGCAGCGTTGAAAGGACAGATACGCAGTATTTT
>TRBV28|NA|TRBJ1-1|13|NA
CASTETANTEAFF
TGTGCCAGCACTGAAACAGCGAACACTGAAGCTTTCTTT
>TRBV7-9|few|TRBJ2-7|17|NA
CASSLKVFQGIPYEQYF
TGTGCCAGCAGCCTCAAGGTCTTTCAGGGAATTCCCTACGAGCAGTACTTC
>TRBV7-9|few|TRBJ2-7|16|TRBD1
CASSLGYGDSPYEQYF
TGTGCCAGCAGCTTAGGTTATGGGGACAGCCCCTACGAGCAGTACTTC
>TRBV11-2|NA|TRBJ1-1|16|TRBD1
CASSNRGFYMNTEAFF
TGTGCCAGCAGCAACAGGGGGTTTTACATGAACACTGAAGCTTTCTTT
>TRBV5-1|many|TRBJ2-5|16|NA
CASSLGAARYQETQYF
TGCGCCAGCAGCTTGGGGGCGGCCCGGTACCAAGAGACCCAGTACTTC
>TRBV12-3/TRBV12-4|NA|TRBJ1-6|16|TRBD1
CASSHRGTGNNSPLHF
TGTGCCAGCAGCCACAGAGGGACAGGGAATAATTCACCCCTCCACTTT
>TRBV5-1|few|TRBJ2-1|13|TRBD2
CASSSRERGEQFF
TGCGCCAGCAGCTCGCGGGAGCGGGGTGAGCAGTTCTTC
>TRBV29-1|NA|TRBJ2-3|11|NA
CSVDMGDTQYF
TGCAGCGTTGATATGGGAGATACGCAGTATTTT
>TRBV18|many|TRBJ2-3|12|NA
CASSTGPDTQYF
TGTGCCAGCTCAACAGGGCCCGATACGCAGTATTTT
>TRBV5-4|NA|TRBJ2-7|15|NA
CASSLGQGRFYEQYF
TGTGCCAGCAGCTTGGGGCAGGGACGATTTTACGAGCAGTACTTC
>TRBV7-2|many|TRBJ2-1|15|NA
CASSLLGPQYNEQFF
TGTGCCAGCAGCCTATTGGGGCCCCAGTACAATGAGCAGTTCTTC
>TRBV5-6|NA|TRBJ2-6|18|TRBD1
CASALRDRGLSGANVLTF
TGTGCCAGCGCCCTGAGGGACAGGGGACTTTCTGGGGCCAACGTCCTGACTTTC
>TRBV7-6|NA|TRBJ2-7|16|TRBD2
CASSLSRTSGEYEQYF
TGTGCCAGCAGCTTGTCAAGGACTAGCGGGGAATACGAGCAGTACTTC
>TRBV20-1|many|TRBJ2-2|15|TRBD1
CSASIRGSVTGELFF
TGCAGTGCTAGTATCAGGGGGTCGGTCACCGGGGAGCTGTTTTTT
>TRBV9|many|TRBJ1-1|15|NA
CASSLGGREGSEAFF
TGTGCCAGCAGCTTGGGGGGCAGAGAGGGAAGTGAAGCTTTCTTT
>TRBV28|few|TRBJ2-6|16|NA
CASRPSVNSGANVLTF
TGTGCCAGCAGGCCCTCAGTGAACTCTGGGGCCAACGTCCTGACTTTC
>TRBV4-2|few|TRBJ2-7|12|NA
CASSQDHLEQYF
TGTGCCAGCAGCCAAGATCACCTCGAGCAGTACTTC
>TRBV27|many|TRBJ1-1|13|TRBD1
CATLGQGNTEAFF
TGTGCCACCCTAGGACAGGGCAACACTGAAGCTTTCTTT
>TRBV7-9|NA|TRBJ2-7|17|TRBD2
CASSSPKSSGDPYEQYF
TGTGCCAGCAGCTCACCCAAGAGTAGCGGGGATCCCTACGAGCAGTACTTC
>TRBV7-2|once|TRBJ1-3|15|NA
CASSLVVGSGNTIYF
TGTGCCAGCAGCTTAGTGGTAGGCTCTGGAAACACCATATATTTT
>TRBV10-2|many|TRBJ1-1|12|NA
CASSRGGPEAFF
TGCGCCAGCAGTCGTGGGGGGCCTGAAGCTTTCTTT
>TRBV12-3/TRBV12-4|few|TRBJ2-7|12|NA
CASSSSVYEQYF
TGTGCCAGCAGTAGTTCTGTCTACGAGCAGTACTTC
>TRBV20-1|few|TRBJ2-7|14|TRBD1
CSARRQGTAVEQYF
TGCAGTGCTCGAAGACAGGGGACAGCAGTCGAGCAGTACTTC
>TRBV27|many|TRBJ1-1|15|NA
CASSINQGPNTEAFF
TGTGCCAGCAGTATTAACCAGGGACCGAACACTGAAGCTTTCTTT
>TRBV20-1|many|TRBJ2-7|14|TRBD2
CSARLAGEVGEQYF
TGCAGTGCTAGACTAGCGGGAGAGGTGGGAGAGCAGTACTTC
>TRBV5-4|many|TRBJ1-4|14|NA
CASSPGRTEEKLFF
TGTGCCAGCAGCCCCGGCAGGACAGAGGAAAAACTGTTTTTT
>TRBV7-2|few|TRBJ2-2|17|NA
CASSSQTLVSFTGELFF
TGTGCCAGCAGCTCCCAGACACTAGTTAGCTTCACCGGGGAGCTGTTTTTT
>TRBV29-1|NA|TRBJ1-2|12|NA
CSSLEREHGYTF
TGCAGCTCACTAGAGAGGGAGCATGGCTACACCTTC
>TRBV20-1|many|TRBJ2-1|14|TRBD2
CSAREASGGNEQFF
TGCAGTGCTAGAGAGGCTAGCGGGGGCAATGAGCAGTTCTTC
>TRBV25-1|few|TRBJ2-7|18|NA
CASSERPGVGGGQYEQYF
TGTGCCAGCAGTGAGAGGCCAGGGGTGGGGGGAGGCCAGTACGAGCAGTACTTC
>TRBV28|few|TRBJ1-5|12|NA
CASSSTQGPQHF
TGTGCCAGCAGTTCAACACAGGGACCCCAGCATTTT
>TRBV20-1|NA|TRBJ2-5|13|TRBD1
CSARVRGLETQYF
TGCAGTGCTAGAGTGAGGGGGCTAGAGACCCAGTACTTC
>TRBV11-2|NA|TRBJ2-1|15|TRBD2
CASSLAGLADNEQFF
TGTGCCAGCAGCCTTGCGGGGCTAGCGGACAATGAGCAGTTCTTC
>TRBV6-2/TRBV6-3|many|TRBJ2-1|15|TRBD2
CASSLKAGVRNEQFF
TGTGCCAGCAGCCTTAAGGCGGGAGTACGGAATGAGCAGTTCTTC
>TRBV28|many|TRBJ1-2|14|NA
CASSLDSRSHRNTF
TGTGCCAGCAGTCTTGACAGTCGCTCTCACAGGAACACCTTC
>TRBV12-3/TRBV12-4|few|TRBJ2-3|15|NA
CASSLTRDLTDTQYF
TGTGCCAGCAGTCTAACCCGGGACCTCACAGATACGCAGTATTTT